What follows describes a single TCR beta chain. Its matching antigen is unknown. The sample contains more than one DNA sequence encoding this CDR3. CDR3 size: 11 residues. V lost 4 bases to trimming and J lost 5 bases, with 5 bases between them. Germline V gives CDR1 ENHRY, CDR2 SYGVKD. This entry comes from a study of T cell responses to AZD1222 COVID-19 vaccine. Study-level results: Donors, mostly white British, included more females; clonal diversity was possibly underestimated.

Assay: immunoSEQ multiplex PCR; the TCRdb copy retains only in-frame clones and omits some. In the table there are some 98,000 clones, 88% of which are singletons. The sample here was peripheral blood, taken 28 days after the second AZD1222 dose. This TCR came from an adult who received the AZD1222 COVID-19 vaccine. The rearrangement links TRBV10-3 to TRBJ2-5, with D perhaps TRBD2 (5 bases). The CDR3: CAISGGETQYF. The CDR3 nucleotides are TGTGCCATCAGTGGCGGGGAGACCCAGTACTTC.